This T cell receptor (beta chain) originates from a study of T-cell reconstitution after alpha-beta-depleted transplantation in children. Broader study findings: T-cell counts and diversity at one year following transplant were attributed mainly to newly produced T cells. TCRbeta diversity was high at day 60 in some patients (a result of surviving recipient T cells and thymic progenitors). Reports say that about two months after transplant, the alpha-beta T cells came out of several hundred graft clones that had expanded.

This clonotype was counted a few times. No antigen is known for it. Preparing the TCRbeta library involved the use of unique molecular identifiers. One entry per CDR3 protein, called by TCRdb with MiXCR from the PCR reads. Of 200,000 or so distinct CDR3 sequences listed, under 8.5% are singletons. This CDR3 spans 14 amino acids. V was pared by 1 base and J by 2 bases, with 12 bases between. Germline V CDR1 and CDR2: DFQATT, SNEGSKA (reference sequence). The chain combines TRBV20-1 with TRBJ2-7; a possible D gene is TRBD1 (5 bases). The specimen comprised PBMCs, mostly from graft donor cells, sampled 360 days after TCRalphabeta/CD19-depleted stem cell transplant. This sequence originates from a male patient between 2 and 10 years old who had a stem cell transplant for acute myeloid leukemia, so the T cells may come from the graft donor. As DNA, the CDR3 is TGCAGTGCTAGAGCCCAGACAGCCACCTACGAGCAGTACTTC. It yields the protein CSARAQTATYEQYF.